These T cell receptor beta chains were read from a single sample in a study of T cell responses to AZD1222 COVID-19 vaccine. Clones were read by immunoSEQ multiplex PCR, and TCRdb kept only the in-frame ones, dropping some. The sample consists of some 90,000 clones, around 90% of them appearing once. The material was peripheral blood, obtained on day 0 of AZD1222 vaccination. These receptors originate from an adult in good health. The CDR3 runs from the conserved cysteine through the conserved F or W. The D gene is left open where the match is weak. Clone size is stated in some rows and not others, as once, few, many or a class when expanded.

TRBJ2-2	.	TRBV5-1	.	TGCGCCAGCAGCTTAGACACGAACACCGGGGAGCTGTTTTTT	CASSLDTNTGELFF
TRBJ2-3	.	TRBV6-4	.	TGTGCCAGCAGCTTAGGACAGCACACAGATACGCAGTATTTT	CASSLGQHTDTQYF
TRBJ1-1	few	TRBV19	TRBD1	TGTGCCAGTAGCCTGACAGGGGTAAGTGAAGCTTTCTTT	CASSLTGVSEAFF
TRBJ1-2	.	TRBV29-1	TRBD1	TGCACAACCTCCCCCCGAGGACAGGGCAATGGCTACACCTTC	CTTSPRGQGNGYTF
TRBJ1-1	.	TRBV12-3/TRBV12-4	.	TGTGCCAGCAGTTTTGGCCGAGAAGCTTTCTTT	CASSFGREAFF
TRBJ1-6	.	TRBV30	TRBD1	TGTGCCTGGAGCGTCCGGGACAGTGATAATTCACCCCTCCACTTT	CAWSVRDSDNSPLHF
TRBJ1-1	.	TRBV6-5	.	TGTGCCAGCAGTCTCAGGGGAACTGAAGCTTTCTTT	CASSLRGTEAFF
TRBJ1-2	.	TRBV12-3/TRBV12-4	TRBD1	TGTGCCAGCAGCGGACAGGGGGATGGCTACACCTTC	CASSGQGDGYTF
TRBJ2-7	.	TRBV4-2	TRBD2	TGTGCCAGCAGCCGCTTAGCGGGCGAGGGGAGGGAGCAGTACTTC	CASSRLAGEGREQYF
TRBJ2-1	.	TRBV10-3	.	TGTGCCATCAGTGTGCTGAATGAGCAGTTCTTC	CAISVLNEQFF
TRBJ2-1	few	TRBV5-1	TRBD2	TGCGCCAGCAGCCCGGGACTAGAAACATACAATGAGCAGTTCTTC	CASSPGLETYNEQFF
TRBJ2-1	.	TRBV15	TRBD1	TGTGCCACCAGCAGAGGCGGGACAGGGAGGAATGAGCAGTTCTTC	CATSRGGTGRNEQFF
TRBJ1-4	.	TRBV5-4	.	TGTGCCAGCAGCTGGCGGTGGACTAATGAAAAACTGTTTTTT	CASSWRWTNEKLFF
TRBJ2-3	.	TRBV30	TRBD2	TGTGCCTGGAGTGGACGTAGCGGGGGGGCCTCGGATACGCAGTATTTT	CAWSGRSGGASDTQYF
TRBJ2-5	once	TRBV12-3/TRBV12-4	.	TGTGCCAGCAGTTTAGTAGGCGCTGAGACCCAGTACTTC	CASSLVGAETQYF
TRBJ2-1	.	TRBV29-1	.	TGCAGCACTCCGCCGGGAAACCCTTACAATGAGCAGTTCTTC	CSTPPGNPYNEQFF
TRBJ1-2	.	TRBV19	.	TGTGCCAGTAGTATAGCTGGAGGGGCTGATGGCTACACCTTC	CASSIAGGADGYTF
TRBJ2-1	.	TRBV20-1	.	TGCAGTGCTAGTCTCGGAGAACAAAACAATGAGCAGTTCTTC	CSASLGEQNNEQFF
TRBJ2-3	.	TRBV7-8	.	TGTGCCAGCAGCTTAGGGACGGGGATCACAGATACGCAGTATTTT	CASSLGTGITDTQYF
TRBJ1-2	.	TRBV11-2	.	TGTGCCAGCAGCTTAGATCAGTATGGCTACACCTTC	CASSLDQYGYTF
TRBJ1-2	.	TRBV19	.	TGTGCCAGTAGTATGGGGGGAGCTGCCCCACGAGGCTACACCTTC	CASSMGGAAPRGYTF
TRBJ1-3	.	TRBV18	.	TGTGCCAGCTCACCCATGGGGCTTTCTGGAAACACCATATATTTT	CASSPMGLSGNTIYF
TRBJ1-1	.	TRBV2	.	TGTGCCAGCAGCGCGCAATATGGAGCTTTCTTT	CASSAQYGAFF
TRBJ2-3	.	TRBV19	.	TGTGCCAGTAACGACTGGGCAGGGCTCACAGATACGCAGTATTTT	CASNDWAGLTDTQYF
TRBJ2-1	.	TRBV12-3/TRBV12-4	.	TGTGCCACCTGCAAATCCTCCTACAATGAGCAGTTCTTC	CATCKSSYNEQFF
TRBJ1-3	once	TRBV6-5	.	TGTGCCAGCAGGGATCTTCCGAAGGGGGGAAACACCATATATTTT	CASRDLPKGGNTIYF
TRBJ2-5	.	TRBV5-1	.	TGCGCCAGCAGCTTGAGTCCCGGGGTAGAGACCCAGTACTTC	CASSLSPGVETQYF